The following is a TCR beta chain sequence with its context. Its antigen is unknown. The data belong to a study of T cells in localized non-small cell lung cancer. Overall study findings and caveats: Peak T cell clonality was found in uninvolved adjacent lung, exceeding tumor. As only one tumor region underwent sequencing, heterogeneity remains possible. Median around 56 top-100 tumor clones were shared with paired adjacent lung. Elevated blood T cell density was associated with longer overall survival.

The CDR3 is made up of 12 amino acids. Trimming cost V 6 bases and J 4 bases, with 6 bases left between them. The germline V gene encodes CDR1 PRHDT and CDR2 FYEKMQ (reference sequence). Repertoires were generated with immunoSEQ multiplex PCR, while TCRdb's copy carries only in-frame clones and drops some. The profile shows 40,000 to 65,000 clones, around nine tenths of them singletons. The sequencing here drew on PBMCs, taken before any cancer treatment. The gene calls are TRBV13 and TRBJ2-2; the D is unclear. This clonotype originated in a female donor with stage II lung adenocarcinoma. The CDR3 DNA reads as TGTGCCAGCAGGGGCTTCACCGGGGAGCTGTTTTTT. Translation: CASRGFTGELFF.